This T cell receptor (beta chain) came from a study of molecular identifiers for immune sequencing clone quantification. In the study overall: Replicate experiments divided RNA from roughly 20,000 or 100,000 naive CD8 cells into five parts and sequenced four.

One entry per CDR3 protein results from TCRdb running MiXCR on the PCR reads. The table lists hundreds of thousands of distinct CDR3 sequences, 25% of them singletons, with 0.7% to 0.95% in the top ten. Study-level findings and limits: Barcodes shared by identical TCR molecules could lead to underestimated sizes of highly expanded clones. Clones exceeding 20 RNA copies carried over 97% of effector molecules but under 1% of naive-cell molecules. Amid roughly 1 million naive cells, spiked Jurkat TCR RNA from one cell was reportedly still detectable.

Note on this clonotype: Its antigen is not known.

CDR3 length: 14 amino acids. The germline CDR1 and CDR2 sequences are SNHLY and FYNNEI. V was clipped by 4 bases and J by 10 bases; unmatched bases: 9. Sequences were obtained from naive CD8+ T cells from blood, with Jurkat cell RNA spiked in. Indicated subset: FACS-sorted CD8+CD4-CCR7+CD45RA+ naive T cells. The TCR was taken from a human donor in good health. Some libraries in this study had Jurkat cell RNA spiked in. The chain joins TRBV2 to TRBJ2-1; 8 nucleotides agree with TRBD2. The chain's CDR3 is CASSGVAGQAEQFF. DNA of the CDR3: TGTGCCAGCAGTGGGGTAGCGGGGCAAGCAGAGCAGTTCTTC. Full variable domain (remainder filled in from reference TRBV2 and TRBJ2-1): EPEVTQTPSHQVTQMGQEVILRCVPISNHLYFYWYRQILGQKVEFLVSFYNNEISEKSEIFDDQFSVERPDGSNFTLKIRSTKLEDSAMYFCASSGVAGQAEQFFGPGTRLTVL.